The 29 T cell receptor beta chains below all came from one sample that was sequenced in a study of blood T cell repertoires in COVID-19. Data came from immunoSEQ multiplex PCR; TCRdb stores just in-frame clones and leaves some out. The data contain hundreds of thousands of clones, about 89% of them seen just once; the ten biggest clones take up 5.5% to 6.5%. The sample taken for sequencing was peripheral blood. The origin of the receptors is a man aged 55 to 69 who had recovered from COVID-19.

The genes are TRBV6-5 and TRBJ1-1; maybe TRBD1 (5 bases). Trimming pared 3 bases from V and 5 bases from J, leaving 19 bases between. The CDR3 covers 16 residues. Germline CDR1 reads MNHEY; CDR2 reads SVGAGI. The CDR3 loop is CASSYKGSGGRTEAFF. The CDR3, as DNA: TGTGCCAGCAGTTATAAGGGCTCCGGGGGTCGGACTGAAGCTTTCTTT.

The chain couples TRBV7-3 to TRBJ2-1, with TRBD1 matching 9 bases. CDR1 is SGHTA and CDR2 is FQGTGA in the germline V gene. V trimming: 0 bases; J trimming: 8 bases; junction bases outside the gene matches: 5. The length of the CDR3 is 15 residues. CDR3: CASSLTPTGGHEQFF. CDR3 nucleotide sequence: TGTGCCAGCAGCTTAACGCCTACAGGGGGCCATGAGCAGTTCTTC.

V usage is TRBV9 and J usage is TRBJ2-7; 8 bases are a match to TRBD2. The germline V gene has CDR1 SGDLS and CDR2 YYNGEE. V was pared by 4 bases and J by 3 bases, with 6 bases of the junction left unmatched. CDR3 length: 14 residues. For the CDR3, the DNA is TGTGCCAGCAGCCGAACGAGCGGGAGCTACGAGCAGTACTTC. Residues: CASSRTSGSYEQYF.

The chain combines TRBV19 with TRBJ2-7; 11 positions match TRBD2. With 5 bases clipped from V and 4 bases from J, the junction kept 10 bases outside the gene matches. In germline, CDR1 is LNHDA, CDR2 SQIVND (reference sequence). This CDR3 region has 16 residues. The CDR3 spells CASSSIPGTSGYEQYF. As DNA, the CDR3 is TGTGCCAGTAGTTCCATCCCCGGGACTAGCGGATACGAGCAGTACTTC.

This clone was counted only a few times. The chain carries TRBV5-1 and TRBJ2-3; 13 bases fit TRBD2. Trimming at V came to 0 bases and at J to 3 bases, leaving 4 bases not matched to a gene. The CDR3 is made up of 17 amino acids. CDR1 is SGHRS, CDR2 YFSETQ, per germline. The DNA for the CDR3 is TGCGCCAGCAGCTTGGGAGGACTAGCGGGGGCTACAGATACGCAGTATTTT. It specifies CASSLGGLAGATDTQYF.

This sequence joins TRBV28 and TRBJ2-3, with 12 bases identical to TRBD2. The CDR3 is 16 amino acids. Germline CDR1 and CDR2: MDHEN and SYDVKM. V gave up 1 base and J gave up 5 bases; unmatched junction bases: 4. CDR3 sequence reads: CASSLSGLAGRDTQYF. In nucleotides, the CDR3 is TGTGCCAGCAGTTTATCCGGACTAGCGGGACGAGATACGCAGTATTTT.

The chain carries TRBV7-8 and TRBJ1-1, with D tentatively TRBD1 (6 bases). The germline CDR1 and CDR2 sequences are SGHVS and FQNEAQ. The V end was cut by 6 bases, the J end by 1 base, with 9 bases between. The CDR3 has 13 residues. DNA of the CDR3: TGTGCCAGCAGAATAGGGGGGAACACTGAAGCTTTCTTT. Translation gives CASRIGGNTEAFF.

This chain uses TRBV19 with TRBJ1-4; TRBD1 might be the D (5 bases). Trimming cost V 3 bases and J 7 bases, with 15 bases left between them. The CDR3 length is 15 residues. Germline V lookup: CDR1 LNHDA, CDR2 SQIVND (reference sequence). CDR3 in DNA: TGTGCCAGTAGTATGGTAGGGCAGGGTGGTGAAAAACTGTTTTTT. Amino acid sequence: CASSMVGQGGEKLFF.

The chain recombines TRBV5-6 with TRBJ1-2; TRBD1 might be the D (5 bases). V dropped 4 bases and J dropped 6 bases, with 7 bases sitting between them. There are 11 residues in the CDR3. Germline values: CDR1 SGHDT, CDR2 YYEEEE. The CDR3 is CASSRQNGYTF. The CDR3 DNA reads TGTGCCAGCAGCAGACAGAATGGCTACACCTTC. Full variable domain (outside the CDR3, taken from reference TRBV5-6 and TRBJ1-2): DAGVTQSPTHLIKTRGQQVTLRCSPKSGHDTVSWYQQALGQGPQFIFQYYEEEERQRGNFPDRFSGHQFPNYSSELNVNALLLGDSALYLCASSRQNGYTFGSGTRLTVV.

V is TRBV5-6 and J is TRBJ1-6; TRBD1 is a possible D gene (6 bases). The CDR3 loop spans 14 amino acids. V lost 1 base and J 7 bases, leaving 9 bases between the germline ends. The germline CDR1 and CDR2 sequences are SGHDT and YYEEEE. CDR3 region: CASSLRGGNSPLHF. The DNA of the CDR3 is TGTGCCAGCAGCTTGAGGGGGGGGAATTCACCCCTCCACTTT. The complete variable domain, with remaining parts taken from reference TRBV5-6 and TRBJ1-6, reads DAGVTQSPTHLIKTRGQQVTLRCSPKSGHDTVSWYQQALGQGPQFIFQYYEEEERQRGNFPDRFSGHQFPNYSSELNVNALLLGDSALYLCASSLRGGNSPLHFGNGTRLTVT.

V and J are TRBV6-5 and TRBJ2-1; TRBD1 is a possible D gene (6 bases). Looked up from germline, CDR1 is MNHEY and CDR2 is SVGAGI. The CDR3 runs 13 residues. Trimming shortened V by 2 bases and J by 14 bases, and 16 bases separated the two germline ends. CDR3: CASSYLNREREFF. CDR3 nucleotide sequence: TGTGCCAGCAGTTACCTTAACAGGGAGAGGGAGTTCTTC.

This clone was observed a handful of times. This sequence joins TRBV11-2 and TRBJ2-2; maybe TRBD2 (5 bases). Germline V gene data show CDR1 as SGHAT and CDR2 as FQNNGV. CDR3 length equals 17 residues. The V end was cut by 2 bases, the J end by 6 bases, with 19 bases between. CDR3 sequence reads: CASSLSRDVFGAGELFF. The CDR3 region has the DNA TGTGCCAGCAGCTTAAGTCGCGACGTCTTCGGGGCCGGGGAGCTGTTTTTT. Complete variable domain (other parts from reference TRBV11-2 and TRBJ2-2): EAGVAQSPRYKIIEKRQSVAFWCNPISGHATLYWYQQILGQGPKLLIQFQNNGVVDDSQLPKDRFSAERLKGVDSTLKIQPAKLEDSAVYLCASSLSRDVFGAGELFFGEGSRLTVL.

This chain connects TRBV5-1 to TRBJ2-7; TRBD2 aligns across 7 bases. There are 14 residues in the CDR3. After removal of 4 bases from V and 6 bases from J, the junction contained 10 bases not matched to a gene. CDR1 SGHRS and CDR2 YFSETQ come from the germline V gene. The CDR3 loop is CASSTGPGGGEQYF. The CDR3 coding sequence is TGCGCCAGCAGCACCGGGCCCGGCGGGGGCGAGCAGTACTTC.

J is TRBJ1-2 and V is TRBV3-1 (or the pseudogene TRBV3-2); D gene uncertain. V was pared by 0 bases and J by 0 bases, with 5 bases between. Germline CDR1 and CDR2: LGHDT and YNNKEL (reference sequence). This CDR3 has 14 amino acids. CDR3 DNA sequence: TGTGCCAGCAGCCAAGATATTACTAACTATGGCTACACCTTC. Its translation: CASSQDITNYGYTF.

This chain's CDR3 is CASSSSRRNYGYTF. Written as DNA, the CDR3 is TGTGCCAGCAGTAGTTCGAGGCGGAACTATGGCTACACCTTC. This chain uses TRBV28 with TRBJ1-2; D unresolved. The CDR3 is 14 amino acids. V was clipped by 5 bases and J by 2 bases, with 12 bases between them. Germline lookup yields CDR1 MDHEN and CDR2 SYDVKM.

The chain carries TRBV6-6 and TRBJ1-2, with no clear D. There are 14 residues in the CDR3. The V end was cut by 0 bases, the J end by 11 bases, with 16 bases between. Germline-derived CDR1 and CDR2 are MNHNY and SVGAGI (reference sequence). CDR3 loop: CASSYSGSGIGYTF. CDR3 DNA sequence: TGTGCCAGCAGTTACTCGGGCAGTGGTATTGGGTACACCTTC.

The chain carries TRBV5-6 and TRBJ2-7; tentative D call: TRBD2 (6 bases). Germline V gene lookup returns CDR1 SGHDT and CDR2 YYEEEE. Deletions cut 3 bases from V and 3 bases from J, with 13 bases between. The CDR3 contains 14 residues. The CDR3 protein is CASSWGPGVYEQYF. CDR3 in DNA: TGTGCCAGCAGCTGGGGCCCGGGGGTCTACGAGCAGTACTTC.

On this clone itself: Other DNA sequences from this sample encode an identical CDR3 as well. CDR3 protein: CASSIQGNTEAFF. The CDR3 DNA reads TGTGCCAGCAGTATTCAGGGTAACACTGAAGCTTTCTTT. The chain is built from TRBV7-3 and TRBJ1-1; weak D call: TRBD1 (5 bases). This CDR3 contains 13 residues. V lost 6 bases and J lost 2, with 10 bases in between. The V gene's germline CDR1 is SGHTA and CDR2 FQGTGA.

This rearrangement joins TRBV7-2 to TRBJ2-5, with 11 bases matching TRBD1. CDR3 length equals 17 residues. With V trimmed by 1 base and J by 5 bases, 9 bases remained unmatched. CDR1 and CDR2 (germline): SGHTA, FQGNSA. The CDR3 loop is CASSLGRGQGARETQYF. The CDR3 bases are TGTGCCAGCAGCTTAGGGAGAGGACAGGGGGCGCGGGAGACCCAGTACTTC.

This sequence joins TRBV5-5 and TRBJ2-5; the match to TRBD2 covers 15 bases. Trimming at V came to 0 bases and at J to 5 bases, leaving 11 bases not matched to a gene. The CDR3 is made up of 19 amino acids. Germline-derived CDR1 and CDR2 are SGHKS and YYEKEE (reference sequence). The DNA for the CDR3 is TGTGCCAGCAGCTTGGCTCACGGACTAGCGGGAGGGAGTGAGGAGACCCAGTACTTC. This sequence encodes CASSLAHGLAGGSEETQYF.

This clone was detected only a few times. V gene TRBV7-2 combines with J gene TRBJ1-6, with a tentative D call TRBD1 (6 bases). Per germline, CDR1 SGHTA and CDR2 FQGNSA. V lost 2 bases and J 6 bases, leaving 14 bases between the germline ends. The CDR3 covers 16 residues. The DNA for the CDR3 is TGTGCCAGCAGCTTATCGGGGGGGCAAACTAATTCACCCCTCCACTTT. Its protein is CASSLSGGQTNSPLHF.

This clone was counted a few times. The chain joins TRBV7-9 to TRBJ1-2, with 8 bases matching TRBD1. V shed 2 bases, J shed 6 bases, and the junction held 5 bases outside the gene matches. Germline V CDR1 and CDR2: SEHNR, FQNEAQ (reference sequence). The CDR3 consists of 14 residues. The CDR3 reads CASSLPTGGNGYTF. Written as DNA, the CDR3 is TGTGCCAGCAGCTTACCAACAGGGGGTAATGGCTACACCTTC.

V is TRBV15 and J is TRBJ2-5; 9 positions agree with TRBD1. The CDR3 contains 15 residues. V lost 2 bases and J lost 5; bases outside the gene matches: 6. Germline V gives CDR1 LNHNV, CDR2 YYDKDF (reference sequence). CDR3 loop: CATSRQDRGMETQYF. The CDR3, as DNA: TGTGCCACCAGCAGACAGGACAGGGGTATGGAGACCCAGTACTTC. Drawing the rest from reference TRBV15 and TRBJ2-5, the complete variable domain is DAMVIQNPRYQVTQFGKPVTLSCSQTLNHNVMYWYQQKSSQAPKLLFHYYDKDFNNEADTPDNFQSRRPNTSFCFLDIRSPGLGDTAMYLCATSRQDRGMETQYFGPGTRLLVL.

The V and J genes are TRBV6-5 and TRBJ2-7, with 9 bases identical to TRBD1. The CDR3 consists of 14 residues. J lost 7 bases, V lost 2 bases, and 6 bases had no gene match. CDR1 and CDR2 (germline): MNHEY, SVGAGI. The CDR3 spells CASSYNRGQREQYF. The CDR3 DNA sequence: TGTGCCAGCAGTTACAACAGGGGGCAGCGGGAGCAGTACTTC.

The rearrangement joins TRBV12-3 or TRBV12-4 to TRBJ2-3, with unresolved D. With 6 bases removed from V and 9 bases from J, the gap between germline ends came to 16 bases. The CDR3 totals 13 residues. This CDR3 reads CASSSNDKSTQYF. The CDR3 DNA reads as TGTGCCAGCAGCTCTAACGACAAGAGCACGCAGTATTTT.

The chain links TRBV2 to TRBJ2-7, with D possibly TRBD2 on 5 matching bases. CDR3 length equals 14 residues. Germline V gives CDR1 SNHLY, CDR2 FYNNEI. The V gene lost 6 bases and the J gene lost 2 bases, with 14 bases spanning the gap. CDR3: CASRFGLTTYEQYF. CDR3 sequence (DNA): TGTGCCAGCAGGTTCGGACTCACAACCTACGAGCAGTACTTC.

The chain combines TRBV4-1 with TRBJ2-1; 12 bases are shared with TRBD2. The CDR3 contains 18 residues. The V segment lost 0 bases and the J segment 6 bases; nucleotides outside the gene matches: 9. CDR1 is MGHRA and CDR2 is YSYEKL in the germline V gene. The CDR3 protein is CASSQDIRTSGKANEQFF. CDR3 in DNA: TGCGCCAGCAGCCAAGACATCCGGACTAGCGGGAAAGCCAATGAGCAGTTCTTC.

The chain combines TRBV19 with TRBJ1-5; 7 nucleotides match TRBD1. The CDR3 consists of 17 residues. The junction had 10 bases not matched to a gene; V was cut back by 4 bases and J by 1 base. Germline values: CDR1 LNHDA, CDR2 SQIVND (reference sequence). The CDR3 coding sequence is TGTGCCAGTAGTACTCCGACAGGGACGGTAAGCAATCAGCCCCAGCATTTT. As protein: CASSTPTGTVSNQPQHF. Together with reference TRBV19 and TRBJ1-5, the CDR3 gives the full variable domain: DGGITQSPKYLFRKEGQNVTLSCEQNLNHDAMYWYRQDPGQGLRLIYYSQIVNDFQKGDIAEGYSVSREKKESFPLTVTSAQKNPTAFYLCASSTPTGTVSNQPQHFGDGTRLSIL.

The genes are TRBV6-5 and TRBJ2-7; tentatively, D is TRBD2 (5 bases). The germline V gene encodes CDR1 MNHEY and CDR2 SVGAGI. The V and J ends lost 6 bases and 3 bases respectively, with 15 bases between them. The CDR3 is 14 amino acids. The CDR3 region has the DNA TGTGCCAGCAGCCCCAGCGGAAAACTCTACGAGCAGTACTTC. It codes for CASSPSGKLYEQYF.